This TCR beta chain was identified during a study of blood T cells in healthy people across ages. J was trimmed by 4 bases and V by 8 bases; bases with no gene match: 12. The CDR3 has 17 amino acids. Germline V gene lookup returns CDR1 MNHNS and CDR2 SASEGT. About this clonotype: Its specificity is not known.

Study-level points and caveats: Naive CD4+ cells and diversity were both higher in long-lived donors than in aged donors.

It was with a sample-barcoded 5' primer and a J-beta primer mix that a second PCR of roughly 7 to 12 cycles was run. A single record per CDR3 protein comes from TCRdb applying MiXCR to the 5' RACE reads. There are nearly 1 million distinct CDR3 sequences in the sample; roughly half occur only once, and about 22% lies in the top ten. This chain links TRBV6-1 with TRBJ2-6; 9 bases map to TRBD2. The receptor comes from a woman aged 55-69 years in good health. Input material: blood. The CDR3: CASGVAGDLGGANVLTF. Written as DNA, the CDR3 is TGTGCCAGCGGAGTAGCGGGAGACTTGGGCGGGGCCAACGTCCTGACTTTC.